The subject of this entry is one T cell receptor beta chain. The CDR3 is 16 residues long. The V gene's germline CDR1 is SEHNR and CDR2 FQNEAQ (reference sequence). The V and J ends lost 5 bases and 0 bases respectively, with 17 bases between them. Produced via immunoSEQ multiplex PCR; TCRdb's table is partial and in-frame only. This table holds around 82,000 clones, 85% to 90% found once. These data are taken from a study of OX40 agonist ivuxolimab in advanced cancers. About the study: The study enrolled dose-escalation patients with hepatocellular carcinoma, melanoma, renal cell or head and neck cancer. Age averaged around 58 years (range roughly 23 to 85), and 82.7% were male.

The specimen was CD4+ or CD8+ T cells sorted from blood, collected in a trial of the OX40 agonist ivuxolimab. This TCR derives from an adult with an advanced solid tumor such as melanoma, head and neck, liver or kidney cancer. This chain joins TRBV7-9 and TRBJ2-7, with D perhaps assigned TRBD1 or TRBD2 (5 bases each). The CDR3 reads CASSLTMGRHSYEQYF. The CDR3 nucleotides are TGTGCCAGCAGCCTCACAATGGGACGGCACTCCTACGAGCAGTACTTC.